Below, 29 T cell receptor beta chains from the same sample are listed, as sequenced in a study of cytomegalovirus exposure and HLA in healthy donors. The PCR was carried out with 60 Vbeta primers and 13 Jbeta primers. Produced via immunoSEQ multiplex PCR; TCRdb's table is partial and in-frame only. The sample comprises 200,000 to 250,000 clones, 80% to 85% of which are singletons, and approximately 2.5% rests with the top ten. Input material: PBMCs. Receptor source: a woman aged 40 to 50 in good health and CMV-seronegative.

This rearrangement joins TRBV5-1 to TRBJ2-3; weak D call: TRBD2 (6 bases). CDR1 is SGHRS and CDR2 is YFSETQ in the germline V gene. The CDR3 spans 16 residues. V was clipped by 0 bases and J by 2 bases, with 13 bases between them. The CDR3 DNA follows: TGCGCCAGCAGCTTGGTGGGGGGAAGAGCCACAGATACGCAGTATTTT. Residues: CASSLVGGRATDTQYF.

The chain carries TRBV27 and TRBJ2-3; TRBD2 matches at 11 bases. Germline loops: CDR1 MNHEY, CDR2 SMNVEV (reference sequence). The V gene end was trimmed by 4 bases and the J gene end by 4 bases; junction bases not matched to a gene: 7. The CDR3 length is 16 residues. CDR3 sequence reads: CASSSLAGGRPDTQYF. In DNA form, the CDR3 reads TGTGCCAGCAGTTCCCTAGCGGGAGGAAGGCCAGATACGCAGTATTTT.

The rearrangement joins TRBV5-1 to TRBJ2-7; no definite D call. CDR1 SGHRS and CDR2 YFSETQ come from the germline V gene. V lost 4 bases, J lost 0 bases, and 8 bases lay in between. The CDR3 is 13 residues long. Here the CDR3 reads CASSPYSSYEQYF. DNA for the CDR3: TGCGCCAGCAGCCCCTACTCCTCCTACGAGCAGTACTTC.

V and J are TRBV4-1 and TRBJ2-7; tentatively, D is TRBD1 (6 bases). Trimming shortened V by 2 bases and J by 3 bases, and 8 bases separated the two germline ends. The CDR3 sequence is 13 residues long. Germline V CDR1 and CDR2: MGHRA, YSYEKL. CDR3 bases: TGCGCCAGCAGCCAATCGACAGGCTACGAGCAGTACTTC. This codes for CASSQSTGYEQYF.

This chain connects TRBV18 to TRBJ2-7; 8 nucleotides match TRBD1. Germline CDR1 and CDR2: KGHSH and LQKENI. V dropped 4 bases and J dropped 0; count of bases not matched to a gene: 5. This CDR3 has 15 amino acids. CDR3 in DNA: TGTGCCAGCTCACGCGACAGGGGTCTCTCCTACGAGCAGTACTTC. This sequence encodes CASSRDRGLSYEQYF.

The CDR3 is CASSPADRRNEQYF. The CDR3 DNA reads as TGTGCCAGCAGTCCGGCGGACAGGAGGAACGAGCAGTACTTC. The rearrangement joins TRBV28 to TRBJ2-7; 7 bases are shared with TRBD1. CDR3 length: 14 amino acids. The germline gives CDR1 MDHEN, CDR2 SYDVKM. J was trimmed by 5 bases and V by 5 bases; bases with no gene match: 9.

This clone came up a few times. The rearrangement links TRBV11-2 to TRBJ2-7; a possible D gene is TRBD2 (6 bases). V was trimmed by 4 bases and J by 6 bases, leaving 13 bases between them. The length of the CDR3 is 13 residues. Germline V gene sequence: CDR1 SGHAT, CDR2 FQNNGV. The CDR3 is CASSSTRTLEQYF. CDR3 nucleotide sequence: TGTGCCAGCAGCTCGACTAGGACCCTCGAGCAGTACTTC. Together with reference TRBV11-2 and TRBJ2-7, the CDR3 gives the full variable domain: EAGVAQSPRYKIIEKRQSVAFWCNPISGHATLYWYQQILGQGPKLLIQFQNNGVVDDSQLPKDRFSAERLKGVDSTLKIQPAKLEDSAVYLCASSSTRTLEQYFGPGTRLTVT.

The chain recombines TRBV7-7 with TRBJ2-7; D remains ambiguous. Germline CDR1 SSHAT, CDR2 FNYEAQ (reference sequence). The CDR3 totals 13 residues. The germline V and J ends were trimmed by 1 base and 4 bases, with 8 bases remaining between them. This CDR3 reads CASSLGQNYEQYF. The CDR3 DNA reads TGTGCCAGCAGCTTAGGACAAAATTACGAGCAGTACTTC.

The rearrangement uses TRBV7-9 and TRBJ1-3; D possibly corresponds to TRBD1 (5 bases). The V and J ends lost 5 bases and 4 bases respectively, with 15 bases between them. Germline assignment: CDR1 SEHNR and CDR2 FQNEAQ (reference sequence). The CDR3 consists of 15 residues. CDR3 protein: CASSRTDGGGNTIYF. CDR3 coding DNA: TGTGCCAGCAGCCGAACAGATGGGGGGGGAAACACCATATATTTT.

V and J are TRBV29-1 and TRBJ1-1; 7 bases map to TRBD1. The trim removed 4 bases at V and 4 bases at J, leaving 3 bases unmatched. The germline V gene has CDR1 SQVTM and CDR2 ANQGSEA. The CDR3 is 12 amino acids. CDR3: CSVGQGGTEAFF. CDR3 in DNA: TGCAGCGTTGGGCAGGGGGGCACTGAAGCTTTCTTT.

The V and J genes are TRBV21-1 and TRBJ1-1; the table's D call, TRBD1, has no DNA check behind it. TRBV21-1 is termed a pseudogene. The CDR3 length is 16 residues. The CDR3 protein is CASSRGRGRVNTEAFF. The DNA for the CDR3 is TGTGCCAGCAGCAGGGGGCGCGGCCGAGTGAACACTGAAGCTTTCTTT.

The rearrangement uses TRBV29-1 and TRBJ2-2, with TRBD1 identical over 7 bases. Trimming at V came to 7 bases and at J to 7 bases, leaving 12 bases not matched to a gene. The CDR3 has 14 residues. The V gene's germline CDR1 is SQVTM and CDR2 ANQGSEA. The CDR3 loop is CSARQQGSGGELFF. The CDR3 bases are TGCAGCGCCCGTCAACAGGGGTCAGGCGGGGAGCTGTTTTTT.

CDR3 region: CASSTTPGSGTSTDTQYF. In DNA, the CDR3 is TGTGCCAGTAGCACCACCCCAGGATCCGGTACTAGCACAGATACGCAGTATTTT. The rearrangement links TRBV19 to TRBJ2-3; D uncertain. Looked up from germline, CDR1 is LNHDA and CDR2 is SQIVND (reference sequence). The CDR3 has 18 residues. Trimming left V 6 bases short and J 0 bases short, with 22 bases between.

This clone was observed once. The chain combines TRBV5-1 with TRBJ2-3; 8 bases are a match to TRBD2. V lost 2 bases and J lost 0; bases outside the gene matches: 11. Germline CDR1 and CDR2: SGHRS and YFSETQ. The CDR3 is 18 residues long. The CDR3 region is CASSLGSGSLSSTDTQYF. The CDR3 DNA follows: TGCGCCAGCAGCTTAGGGAGCGGGAGTCTATCTAGCACAGATACGCAGTATTTT.

The chain employs TRBV15 and TRBJ1-4, with 7 bases lining up with TRBD1. The CDR3 sequence is 15 residues long. Germline V gives CDR1 LNHNV, CDR2 YYDKDF (reference sequence). The ends lost 0 bases at V and 7 bases at J; junction bases unmatched: 5. In DNA, the CDR3 is TGTGCCACCAGCAGAGATCAGGGGGTTGGTGAAAAACTGTTTTTT. Translating gives CATSRDQGVGEKLFF.

V is TRBV6-1 and J is TRBJ2-7; 12 bases match TRBD1. The CDR3 has 15 amino acids. Germline V CDR1 and CDR2: MNHNS, SASEGT. V was clipped by 3 bases and J by 3 bases; unmatched bases: 3. The CDR3 DNA follows: TGTGCCAGCAGTGAGGGGACAGGGGGCATCTACGAGCAGTACTTC. It specifies CASSEGTGGIYEQYF.

This clone was recorded once. This sequence joins TRBV7-3 and TRBJ2-1, with 8 bases matching TRBD2. With 2 bases clipped from V and 8 bases from J, the junction kept 11 bases outside the gene matches. This CDR3 region has 16 residues. Germline-derived CDR1 and CDR2 are SGHTA and FQGTGA. In DNA form, the CDR3 reads TGTGCCAGCAGCTTAGGCTACCGGACTAGCAGCGATGAGCAGTTCTTC. Amino acid sequence: CASSLGYRTSSDEQFF.

This clone appeared once. The chain is built from TRBV5-1 and TRBJ2-3; TRBD1 aligns across 9 bases. Germline loops: CDR1 SGHRS, CDR2 YFSETQ. Losses at the gene ends were 5 bases for V and 3 bases for J; bases not matched to a gene: 10. The CDR3 is made up of 16 amino acids. CDR3 protein: CASSQQGAKGTDTQYF. The CDR3 bases are TGCGCCAGCAGTCAACAGGGGGCGAAGGGTACAGATACGCAGTATTTT.

The V gene is TRBV5-8, the J gene TRBJ2-5; TRBD2 matches at 8 bases. J lost 5 bases, V lost 4 bases, and 7 bases had no gene match. CDR3 length equals 14 residues. Germline V gives CDR1 SGHTS, CDR2 YDEGEE. The CDR3 nucleotides read TGTGCCAGCAGCAAAGGGAGCGGGAGTGAGACCCAGTACTTC. Protein product: CASSKGSGSETQYF.

The chain is built from TRBV4-1 and TRBJ2-7; TRBD2 matches at 7 bases. Per germline, CDR1 MGHRA and CDR2 YSYEKL. CDR3 length equals 16 residues. V shed 4 bases and J 2 bases; nucleotides not matched to a gene: 11. In nucleotides, the CDR3 is TGCGCCAGCAGCCGCCCGATCGGGGAGGGCCCCTACGAGCAGTACTTC. Amino acids: CASSRPIGEGPYEQYF.

The chain uses TRBV5-6 and TRBJ2-7; D possibly corresponds to TRBD2 (5 bases). This CDR3 has 16 residues. Deletions cut 4 bases from V and 2 bases from J, with 19 bases between. The germline V gene has CDR1 SGHDT and CDR2 YYEEEE. The chain's CDR3 is CASSVDIGPLAYEQYF. In nucleotides, the CDR3 is TGTGCCAGCAGCGTGGATATAGGTCCACTAGCCTACGAGCAGTACTTC. The whole variable domain, filled in from reference TRBV5-6 and TRBJ2-7, reads DAGVTQSPTHLIKTRGQQVTLRCSPKSGHDTVSWYQQALGQGPQFIFQYYEEEERQRGNFPDRFSGHQFPNYSSELNVNALLLGDSALYLCASSVDIGPLAYEQYFGPGTRLTVT.

The chain combines TRBV19 with TRBJ1-1; possible D gene TRBD1, 6 bases. This CDR3 contains 13 residues. Trimming removed 6 bases at V and 0 bases at J, with 8 bases between. Germline CDR1 and CDR2: LNHDA and SQIVND (reference sequence). The CDR3 DNA sequence: TGTGCCAGTAGAGACAGGATGAACACTGAAGCTTTCTTT. Translating it yields CASRDRMNTEAFF.

The rearrangement uses TRBV10-2 and TRBJ2-1, with 10 bases matching TRBD2. The CDR3 totals 17 residues. The germline V gene has CDR1 WSHSY and CDR2 SAAADI. V was pared by 2 bases and J by 9 bases, with 13 bases of the junction left unmatched. This CDR3 reads CASSERGGLAGDIEQFF. The CDR3 bases are TGCGCCAGCAGTGAGAGGGGGGGCCTAGCGGGAGATATTGAGCAGTTCTTC.

In nucleotides, the CDR3 is TGTGCCAGCAGTTTCACAGGGGGCGCAAATGGCTACACCTTC. The encoded protein is CASSFTGGANGYTF. The chain uses TRBV27 and TRBJ1-2; 9 nucleotides agree with TRBD1. The germline gives CDR1 MNHEY, CDR2 SMNVEV (reference sequence). The CDR3 loop spans 14 amino acids. Germline trimming cut 3 bases from V and 6 bases from J; bases unmatched to any gene: 5.

The chain couples TRBV7-9 to TRBJ1-2, with TRBD1 matching over 7 bases. Unmatched junction bases numbered 8, after V lost 4 bases and J lost 6 bases. The V gene's germline CDR1 is SEHNR and CDR2 FQNEAQ (reference sequence). This CDR3 has 14 residues. CDR3 nucleotides: TGTGCCAGCAGCTCCCCTGACAGGGTAAATGGCTACACCTTC. Translating gives CASSSPDRVNGYTF.

The chain links TRBV19 to TRBJ1-5; D might be TRBD1 (5 bases). V was trimmed by 3 bases and J by 8 bases, leaving 11 bases between them. Germline V gives CDR1 LNHDA, CDR2 SQIVND (reference sequence). The CDR3 totals 13 residues. The CDR3 here is CASSIRIGEPQHF. As DNA, the CDR3 is TGTGCCAGTAGTATTAGGATAGGGGAGCCCCAGCATTTT.

CDR3: CASRGTGENYGYTF. DNA of the CDR3: TGTGCCAGTAGGGGGACAGGGGAGAACTATGGCTACACCTTC. The genes are TRBV19 and TRBJ1-2; the match to TRBD1 covers 10 bases. CDR3 length equals 14 residues. The junction had 3 bases not matched to a gene; V was cut back by 6 bases and J by 2 bases. Germline V gene data show CDR1 as LNHDA and CDR2 as SQIVND (reference sequence).

This chain links TRBV5-1 with TRBJ2-2, with D perhaps TRBD1 (5 bases). The CDR3 extends over 17 amino acids. CDR1 and CDR2 (germline): SGHRS, YFSETQ. Trimming cost V 1 base and J 4 bases, with 17 bases left between them. CDR3 amino acids: CASSLSSGWKGTGELFF. In DNA form, the CDR3 reads TGCGCCAGCAGCTTGAGCTCAGGGTGGAAAGGCACCGGGGAGCTGTTTTTT.

This clone has only one observation. The chain combines TRBV19 with TRBJ2-7; D is perhaps TRBD1 (6 bases). From germline, CDR1 is LNHDA and CDR2 SQIVND (reference sequence). The V and J ends lost 2 bases and 3 bases respectively, with 8 bases between them. The CDR3 has 13 amino acids. The CDR3 spells CASSINRVYEQYF. The CDR3 DNA is TGTGCCAGTAGTATAAACAGGGTCTACGAGCAGTACTTC.